This T cell receptor beta chain is drawn from a study of cytomegalovirus exposure and HLA in healthy donors. Looked up from germline, CDR1 is MGHRA and CDR2 is YSYEKL. V dropped 1 base and J dropped 4; count of bases not matched to a gene: 2. The CDR3 extends over 14 amino acids. The PCR made use of 60 Vbeta and 13 Jbeta primers. The table came from immunoSEQ multiplex PCR; TCRdb's copy has only in-frame clones and leaves some out. The repertoire holds around 87,000 clones, with about 70% as singletons. The chain employs TRBV4-1 and TRBJ2-5; 8 bases match TRBD1. Sample: PBMCs. This sequence was found in a man aged 40-50 years in good health and CMV-seronegative. For the CDR3, the DNA is TGCGCCAGCAGCCAAGTACAGGGGGTAGAGACCCAGTACTTC. Translated: CASSQVQGVETQYF.